Listed below are T cell receptor beta chains from one sample, sequenced in a study of post-analysis software for immune sequencing data. TCRdb redid the calling of the PCR reads with MiXCR, one entry per CDR3 protein. The data contain about 210,000 distinct CDR3 sequences, approximately 29% of them seen just once; the ten biggest clones take up roughly 3.4%. The sample was blood. These TCRs come from a girl aged 2-17 years with multiple sclerosis. Both conserved end residues are part of each CDR3. The D gene is left open where the match is weak. Clone sizes are given selectively: once, few, many, or a class where the clone is expanded.

j_call: TRBJ2-1; d_call: .; v_call: TRBV29-1; clone_size: many; cdr3_nt: TGCAGCGTTGATCGAGCGGGTAATGAGCAGTTCTTC; cdr3_aa: CSVDRAGNEQFF
j_call: TRBJ2-3; d_call: TRBD2; v_call: TRBV20-1; clone_size: many; cdr3_nt: TGCAGTGCGCTAGCGGGAGGGCGCACAGATACGCAGTATTTT; cdr3_aa: CSALAGGRTDTQYF
j_call: TRBJ1-1; d_call: .; v_call: TRBV27; clone_size: many; cdr3_nt: TGTGCCAGCAAAACAGGGCTTTCGAACACTGAAGCTTTCTTT; cdr3_aa: CASKTGLSNTEAFF
j_call: TRBJ2-3; d_call: .; v_call: TRBV7-7; clone_size: once; cdr3_nt: TGTGCCAGCAGCTACGGGAGTTGGGGCACAGATACGCAGTATTTT; cdr3_aa: CASSYGSWGTDTQYF
j_call: TRBJ1-4; d_call: .; v_call: TRBV5-5; clone_size: .; cdr3_nt: TGTGCCAGCAGCTTGGACAGTTATGAAAAACTGTTTTTT; cdr3_aa: CASSLDSYEKLFF
j_call: TRBJ2-7; d_call: .; v_call: TRBV6-5; clone_size: many; cdr3_nt: TGTGCCAGCATCAGTACTGCCTACGAGCAGTACTTC; cdr3_aa: CASISTAYEQYF
j_call: TRBJ2-6; d_call: TRBD1; v_call: TRBV4-1; clone_size: many; cdr3_nt: TGCGCCAGCAGCCAAGCCGGGACAGGTGCCTCTGGGGCCAACGTCCTGACTTTC; cdr3_aa: CASSQAGTGASGANVLTF
j_call: TRBJ2-7; d_call: .; v_call: TRBV5-1; clone_size: many; cdr3_nt: TGCGCCAGCAGCTTGGTTAGTTCCGACGAGCAGTACTTC; cdr3_aa: CASSLVSSDEQYF
j_call: TRBJ2-7; d_call: TRBD2; v_call: TRBV18; clone_size: few; cdr3_nt: TGTGCCTGCTCACCAGTCTCGGGAGGCCTCATCTACGAGCAGTACTTC; cdr3_aa: CACSPVSGGLIYEQYF
j_call: TRBJ1-1; d_call: .; v_call: TRBV29-1; clone_size: .; cdr3_nt: TGCAGCGTTTTTTTGCGGGGGAACACTGAAGCTTTCTTT; cdr3_aa: CSVFLRGNTEAFF
j_call: TRBJ1-1; d_call: .; v_call: TRBV7-2; clone_size: .; cdr3_nt: TGTGCCAGCAGCGAGTTACAGGGAGGGACTGAAGCTTTCTTT; cdr3_aa: CASSELQGGTEAFF
j_call: TRBJ2-7; d_call: .; v_call: TRBV27; clone_size: many; cdr3_nt: TGTGCCAGCAGTGGGGTCGGGACCAGCTCCTACGAGCAGTACTTC; cdr3_aa: CASSGVGTSSYEQYF
j_call: TRBJ2-1; d_call: TRBD1; v_call: TRBV6-1; clone_size: .; cdr3_nt: TGTGCCAGCAGTTGGACAGGGGGCCCCTACAATGAGCAGTTCTTC; cdr3_aa: CASSWTGGPYNEQFF
j_call: TRBJ2-1; d_call: .; v_call: TRBV6-5; clone_size: many; cdr3_nt: TGTGCCAGCAGTTACCCATCCTCCGGGGGCCATGAGCAGTTCTTC; cdr3_aa: CASSYPSSGGHEQFF
j_call: TRBJ2-7; d_call: TRBD1; v_call: TRBV20-1; clone_size: .; cdr3_nt: TGCAGTGCTAGAGATCTACAGGGGCCACCTTACGAGCAGTACTTC; cdr3_aa: CSARDLQGPPYEQYF
j_call: TRBJ2-1; d_call: .; v_call: TRBV6-2/TRBV6-3; clone_size: many; cdr3_nt: TGTGCCAGCAGTTACGGGAAGGGAGTCTCCTACAATGAGCAGTTCTTC; cdr3_aa: CASSYGKGVSYNEQFF
j_call: TRBJ2-7; d_call: .; v_call: TRBV25-1; clone_size: many; cdr3_nt: TGTGCCAGCGGGTGGGGGGACCCCTCCGAGCAGTACTTC; cdr3_aa: CASGWGDPSEQYF
j_call: TRBJ2-7; d_call: .; v_call: TRBV21-1; clone_size: few; cdr3_nt: TGTGCCAGCAGCAAAGGCCAGGGGGACTACGAGCAGTACTTC; cdr3_aa: CASSKGQGDYEQYF
j_call: TRBJ2-3; d_call: TRBD2; v_call: TRBV12-3/TRBV12-4; clone_size: few; cdr3_nt: TGTGCCAGCAGTGCCAGACTAGCGCGGGGGAGCACAGATACGCAGTATTTT; cdr3_aa: CASSARLARGSTDTQYF
j_call: TRBJ2-1; d_call: TRBD1; v_call: TRBV29-1; clone_size: many; cdr3_nt: TGCAGCGTTGAGAGAGACAGGGGTCCCTACAATGAGCAGTTCTTC; cdr3_aa: CSVERDRGPYNEQFF
j_call: TRBJ2-1; d_call: .; v_call: TRBV7-9; clone_size: many; cdr3_nt: TGTGCCAGCAGCTTGGTTCGGTACAATGAGCAGTTCTTC; cdr3_aa: CASSLVRYNEQFF
j_call: TRBJ2-7; d_call: TRBD1; v_call: TRBV7-9; clone_size: .; cdr3_nt: TGTGCCACCAGACAGGGGGGGGGCTACGAGCAGTACTTC; cdr3_aa: CATRQGGGYEQYF
j_call: TRBJ1-5; d_call: .; v_call: TRBV28; clone_size: few; cdr3_nt: TGTGCCAGCAGTTCAGGGTCTCAGCCCCAGCATTTT; cdr3_aa: CASSSGSQPQHF
j_call: TRBJ2-5; d_call: TRBD2; v_call: TRBV10-2; clone_size: .; cdr3_nt: TGCGCCAGCGTGTCGGGACTAGCGGGAGGCGAGACCCAGTACTTC; cdr3_aa: CASVSGLAGGETQYF
j_call: TRBJ1-5; d_call: TRBD1; v_call: TRBV4-1; clone_size: .; cdr3_nt: TGCGCCAGCAGCCACCAACCGGCTCAGTACAGGGGGCAGCCCCAGCATTTT; cdr3_aa: CASSHQPAQYRGQPQHF
j_call: TRBJ1-2; d_call: .; v_call: TRBV12-3/TRBV12-4; clone_size: few; cdr3_nt: TGTGCCAGCAGGGAATGGAGCTATGGCTACACCTTC; cdr3_aa: CASREWSYGYTF
j_call: TRBJ1-5; d_call: TRBD1; v_call: TRBV20-1; clone_size: few; cdr3_nt: TGCAGTGCCCCAGGACAGGGTCGGCCCCAGCATTTT; cdr3_aa: CSAPGQGRPQHF
j_call: TRBJ2-5; d_call: .; v_call: TRBV7-6; clone_size: many; cdr3_nt: TGTGCCAGCAGCTTAGCGCTGGCTGCCCCAGAGACCCAGTACTTC; cdr3_aa: CASSLALAAPETQYF
j_call: TRBJ1-1; d_call: .; v_call: TRBV20-1; clone_size: many; cdr3_nt: TGCAGTGCTGGTACGAACACTGAAGCTTTCTTT; cdr3_aa: CSAGTNTEAFF
j_call: TRBJ2-2; d_call: .; v_call: TRBV12-3/TRBV12-4; clone_size: few; cdr3_nt: TGTGCCAGCAGTTTAATGAACACCGGGGAGCTGTTTTTT; cdr3_aa: CASSLMNTGELFF
j_call: TRBJ2-3; d_call: .; v_call: TRBV10-3; clone_size: few; cdr3_nt: TGTGCCATCAGTTTAGGCGCTAGCACAGATACGCAGTATTTT; cdr3_aa: CAISLGASTDTQYF
j_call: TRBJ1-3; d_call: .; v_call: TRBV5-8; clone_size: .; cdr3_nt: TGTGCCAGCAGCTCAGGACAGCCTGGAAACACCATATATTTT; cdr3_aa: CASSSGQPGNTIYF
j_call: TRBJ2-1; d_call: TRBD2; v_call: TRBV14; clone_size: .; cdr3_nt: TGTGCCAGCAGCCTAAGGGGGGGGACTAGCGTCAATGAGCAGTTCTTC; cdr3_aa: CASSLRGGTSVNEQFF
j_call: TRBJ2-7; d_call: .; v_call: TRBV27; clone_size: .; cdr3_nt: TGTGCCAGCAGTTTGCTGTCGGACAGATCCTACGAGCAGTACTTC; cdr3_aa: CASSLLSDRSYEQYF
j_call: TRBJ1-1; d_call: .; v_call: TRBV5-1; clone_size: .; cdr3_nt: TGCGCCAGCAGCAGCGGGGGGGCATACACTGAAGCTTTCTTT; cdr3_aa: CASSSGGAYTEAFF
j_call: TRBJ2-3; d_call: .; v_call: TRBV15; clone_size: many; cdr3_nt: TGTGCCACCAGCAGAGATCGGGCGGCAGATACGCAGTATTTT; cdr3_aa: CATSRDRAADTQYF
j_call: TRBJ2-5; d_call: .; v_call: TRBV7-9; clone_size: many; cdr3_nt: TGTGCCAGCAGCCTACCGACGGGAAAGGAAGGCCAAGAGACCCAGTACTTC; cdr3_aa: CASSLPTGKEGQETQYF
j_call: TRBJ1-2; d_call: .; v_call: TRBV11-2; clone_size: .; cdr3_nt: TGTGCCAGCAGCCCACTAGGGTCTCCCCTCAACTATGGCTACACCTTC; cdr3_aa: CASSPLGSPLNYGYTF
j_call: TRBJ1-1; d_call: .; v_call: TRBV6-5; clone_size: .; cdr3_nt: TGTGCCAGCAGCCCAGATCGGCGAAACACTGAAGCTTTCTTT; cdr3_aa: CASSPDRRNTEAFF
j_call: TRBJ2-1; d_call: TRBD2; v_call: TRBV7-8; clone_size: .; cdr3_nt: TGTGCCAGTTCTACGAGCCGCGGGAGGGCCCGGAATGAGCAGTTCTTC; cdr3_aa: CASSTSRGRARNEQFF
j_call: TRBJ2-3; d_call: .; v_call: TRBV7-9; clone_size: .; cdr3_nt: TGTGCCAGCAGCTCGTATAGCACAGATACGCAGTATTTT; cdr3_aa: CASSSYSTDTQYF
j_call: TRBJ1-5; d_call: .; v_call: TRBV19; clone_size: .; cdr3_nt: TGTGCCAGTAGTATTCCAGGGGAAGGGAGTCAGCCCCAGCATTTT; cdr3_aa: CASSIPGEGSQPQHF
j_call: TRBJ1-2; d_call: .; v_call: TRBV5-1; clone_size: once; cdr3_nt: TGCGCCAGCCGGGACTCAGGACTCTATGGCTGCACCTTC; cdr3_aa: CASRDSGLYGCTF
j_call: TRBJ2-1; d_call: TRBD2; v_call: TRBV6-1; clone_size: many; cdr3_nt: TGTGCCAGCAGTAGACAAAGCGGGGGGGCCTACAATGAGCAGTTCTTC; cdr3_aa: CASSRQSGGAYNEQFF
j_call: TRBJ2-7; d_call: .; v_call: TRBV18; clone_size: many; cdr3_nt: TGTGCCAGCTCACCCTTCCAGGAAAACTACGAGCAGTACTTC; cdr3_aa: CASSPFQENYEQYF
j_call: TRBJ1-1; d_call: .; v_call: TRBV5-6; clone_size: few; cdr3_nt: TGTGCCAGCAGCTTGGAGGGGGATACATATTACAGTGAAGCTTTCTTT; cdr3_aa: CASSLEGDTYYSEAFF
j_call: TRBJ2-1; d_call: TRBD2; v_call: TRBV14; clone_size: .; cdr3_nt: TGTGCCAGCAGCCGGACTAGCGGGGGGTCCCAGTTCTTC; cdr3_aa: CASSRTSGGSQFF
j_call: TRBJ2-7; d_call: TRBD1; v_call: TRBV28; clone_size: many; cdr3_nt: TGTGCCAGCAGACGATCGGGACAGGGTAGCTCCTACGAGCAGTACTTC; cdr3_aa: CASRRSGQGSSYEQYF
j_call: TRBJ2-2; d_call: .; v_call: TRBV7-9; clone_size: .; cdr3_nt: TGTGCCAGCAGCCCTACGGACCGGGACGAGCTGTTTTTT; cdr3_aa: CASSPTDRDELFF
j_call: TRBJ2-7; d_call: .; v_call: TRBV20-1; clone_size: many; cdr3_nt: TGCAGTGCCGCGAGGTCCGAGACAGGAACCTACGAGCAGTACTTC; cdr3_aa: CSAARSETGTYEQYF
j_call: TRBJ2-3; d_call: .; v_call: TRBV28; clone_size: many; cdr3_nt: TGTGCCAGCAGTTCCCTGGATTGGGGCGATACGCAGTATTTT; cdr3_aa: CASSSLDWGDTQYF
j_call: TRBJ2-3; d_call: TRBD2; v_call: TRBV7-2; clone_size: .; cdr3_nt: TGTGCCAGCAGCTTAGCGGGAGGGTTTATCGGCACAGATACGCAGTATTTT; cdr3_aa: CASSLAGGFIGTDTQYF
j_call: TRBJ1-4; d_call: .; v_call: TRBV29-1; clone_size: many; cdr3_nt: TGCAGCGTTGAAGATCCTTCCAGGGGAGGTGAAAAACTGTTTTTT; cdr3_aa: CSVEDPSRGGEKLFF
j_call: TRBJ2-3; d_call: TRBD1; v_call: TRBV5-1; clone_size: many; cdr3_nt: TGCGCCAGCAGCTCCCATCCGGACAGGCTCACAGATACGCAGTATTTT; cdr3_aa: CASSSHPDRLTDTQYF
j_call: TRBJ2-5; d_call: .; v_call: TRBV2; clone_size: many; cdr3_nt: TGTGCCAGCAGTTGGGAGACCCAGTACTTC; cdr3_aa: CASSWETQYF
j_call: TRBJ1-3; d_call: .; v_call: TRBV6-6; clone_size: .; cdr3_nt: TGTGCCAGCGGTAACGGACAACCCAGTGGAAACACCATATATTTT; cdr3_aa: CASGNGQPSGNTIYF
j_call: TRBJ2-1; d_call: TRBD2; v_call: TRBV27; clone_size: .; cdr3_nt: TGTGCCAGCACCTGGGTAGCGGGAGTTAATGAGCAGTTCTTC; cdr3_aa: CASTWVAGVNEQFF
j_call: TRBJ1-5; d_call: .; v_call: TRBV11-2; clone_size: .; cdr3_nt: TGTGCCAGCAGCTTATCGGGGGAAAGCAATCAGCCCCAGCATTTT; cdr3_aa: CASSLSGESNQPQHF
j_call: TRBJ1-5; d_call: .; v_call: TRBV28; clone_size: many; cdr3_nt: TGTGCCAGCAGTTTGGGGACAAGGCCCCAGCATTTT; cdr3_aa: CASSLGTRPQHF